These 30 T cell receptor beta chains came from one sample sequenced in a study of T cell responses to AZD1222 COVID-19 vaccine (dated by TCRdb to about 2021). Libraries were prepared through the immunoSEQ multiplex PCR assay. TCRdb retrieved this table from immuneACCESS and kept in-frame rearrangements only. Not all clones are present; in checked studies, unresolved V genes account for under half, and no reason is known for the remainder. The sample table lists under 95,000 clones, around 90% of them with a count of one. The top ten clones comprise over 2% of the sample. Per the publication, the time point label means: baseline before first vaccination. The sequencing here drew on peripheral blood, taken on day 0 of AZD1222 vaccination. All receptors derive from an adult in good health.

This chain connects TRBV4-2 to TRBJ2-7; D is ambiguous. Germline-derived CDR1 and CDR2 are LGHNA and YNFKEQ. V shed 1 base and J shed 4 bases, with 11 bases lying between them. This CDR3 has 14 residues. Here the CDR3 reads CASSQVGTGYEQYF. The CDR3 DNA reads as TGTGCCAGCAGCCAAGTGGGAACTGGGTACGAGCAGTACTTC.

CDR3 residues: CATRTTGSGGYTF. CDR3 nucleotide sequence: TGTGCCACCAGAACTACAGGGTCAGGCGGCTACACCTTC. The V gene is TRBV15, the J gene TRBJ1-2; a possible D gene is TRBD1 (6 bases). V lost 6 bases and J lost 8, with 16 bases in between. The CDR3 runs 13 residues. Germline CDR1 LNHNV, CDR2 YYDKDF (reference sequence).

The V and J genes are TRBV30 and TRBJ2-5; no firm D call. The germline CDR1 and CDR2 sequences are GTSNPN and SVGIG (reference sequence). The CDR3 sequence is 12 residues long. V lost 2 bases and J lost 5, with 9 bases in between. The CDR3 region is CAWSPGVETQYF. CDR3 DNA: TGTGCCTGGAGTCCTGGAGTGGAGACCCAGTACTTC.

The J gene is TRBJ1-6, the V gene TRBV7-2, with 8 bases identical to TRBD1. Germline lookup yields CDR1 SGHTA and CDR2 FQGNSA. Germline trimming cut 5 bases from V and 9 bases from J; bases unmatched to any gene: 6. There are 14 residues in the CDR3. CDR3 DNA: TGTGCCAGCAGCCCCGGACAGGGTAGTTCACCCCTCCACTTT. This translates into CASSPGQGSSPLHF.

The V call is TRBV7-9, the J call TRBJ2-7, with unresolved D. With 1 base removed from V and 4 bases from J, the gap between germline ends came to 11 bases. The CDR3 runs to 14 residues. In germline, CDR1 is SEHNR, CDR2 FQNEAQ (reference sequence). The CDR3 nucleotides are TGTGCCAGCAGCTTAGGTGGGTCTGGATACGAGCAGTACTTC. This codes for CASSLGGSGYEQYF.

V is TRBV6-6 and J is TRBJ2-1, with 13 bases lining up with TRBD2. From germline, CDR1 is MNHNY and CDR2 SVGAGI (reference sequence). The CDR3 loop spans 19 amino acids. Trimming cost V 5 bases and J 0 bases; bases outside gene matches: 10. CDR3 sequence: CASSPIPGLAGFSYNEQFF. The CDR3 DNA reads TGTGCCAGCAGTCCTATCCCGGGACTAGCGGGGTTCTCCTACAATGAGCAGTTCTTC.

The CDR3 DNA is TGTGCCAGCAGTGAAGATGGGGGGAATTACAATGAGCAGTTCTTC. Translation: CASSEDGGNYNEQFF. This chain joins TRBV6-1 and TRBJ2-1, with D perhaps TRBD2 (6 bases). The CDR3 is made up of 15 amino acids. V shed 1 base and J shed 4 bases, with 11 bases lying between them. The germline CDR1 and CDR2 sequences are MNHNS and SASEGT.

This chain links TRBV30 with TRBJ1-6, with a tentative D call TRBD1 (6 bases). Per germline, CDR1 GTSNPN and CDR2 SVGIG (reference sequence). With 4 bases removed from V and 11 bases from J, the gap between germline ends came to 12 bases. The CDR3 runs to 12 residues. CDR3 in amino acids: CAWTQGTTPLHF. CDR3 bases: TGTGCCTGGACGCAGGGGACCACACCCCTCCACTTT.

CDR3 region: CASSPLQGFGGNQPQHF. The DNA for the CDR3 is TGTGCCAGTAGTCCACTACAGGGGTTTGGAGGCAATCAGCCCCAGCATTTT. The gene calls are TRBV19 and TRBJ1-5; 7 positions agree with TRBD1. Trimming took 5 bases from V and 2 from J; bases not matched to a gene: 12. The germline V gene encodes CDR1 LNHDA and CDR2 SQIVND (reference sequence). This CDR3 region has 17 residues.

J is TRBJ2-7 and V is TRBV11-2; D may be TRBD1 or TRBD2 (6 bases each). Germline CDR1 SGHAT, CDR2 FQNNGV. V lost 5 bases, J lost 2 bases, and 10 bases lay in between. The CDR3 is 13 residues long. The CDR3 DNA sequence: TGTGCCAGCAGCCTAGGGGGGACCTACGAGCAGTACTTC. Residues: CASSLGGTYEQYF.

The chain recombines TRBV6-5 with TRBJ1-3; D call uncertain. Germline V gives CDR1 MNHEY, CDR2 SVGAGI. Between the trimmed V and J ends, which lost 2 bases and 1 base, there was a span of 6 bases. The CDR3 has 14 residues. CDR3 sequence (DNA): TGTGCCAGCAGTTACACTGGTTCTGGAAACACCATATATTTT. Protein product: CASSYTGSGNTIYF.

In nucleotides, the CDR3 is TGTGCCAGCTCACCAGACAGGGTAGCCGAGCAGTACTTC. Translated: CASSPDRVAEQYF. The V gene is TRBV18, the J gene TRBJ2-7; 7 bases fit TRBD1. With V trimmed by 2 bases and J by 6 bases, 4 bases remained unmatched. This CDR3 spans 13 amino acids. CDR1 KGHSH and CDR2 LQKENI come from the germline V gene.

The rearrangement joins TRBV12-5 to TRBJ1-5; the D is unclear. This CDR3 has 14 residues. Trimming left V 4 bases short and J 1 base short, with 8 bases between. Germline loops: CDR1 LGHNT, CDR2 FRNRAP. The CDR3 region has the DNA TGTGCTAGTGGTTGGCTCCCGAGCAATCAGCCCCAGCATTTT. Protein sequence: CASGWLPSNQPQHF.

The chain uses TRBV5-1 and TRBJ1-2; D is perhaps TRBD1 (6 bases). V was pared by 1 base and J by 0 bases, with 10 bases between. CDR3 length equals 15 residues. Germline V gene data show CDR1 as SGHRS and CDR2 as YFSETQ. The CDR3 is CASSLFAGANYGYTF. CDR3 bases: TGCGCCAGCAGCTTGTTCGCAGGGGCTAACTATGGCTACACCTTC.

J is TRBJ1-1 and V is TRBV2; 7 nucleotides align to TRBD1. Looked up from germline, CDR1 is SNHLY and CDR2 is FYNNEI. The J segment lost 0 bases and the V segment lost 7 bases, leaving 8 bases of the junction unmatched. This CDR3 is 15 amino acids long. Here the CDR3 reads CASIATGIMNTEAFF. The CDR3 DNA sequence: TGTGCCAGCATCGCGACAGGGATCATGAACACTGAAGCTTTCTTT. Using reference TRBV2 and TRBJ1-1 for the parts outside the CDR3, the full variable domain is EPEVTQTPSHQVTQMGQEVILRCVPISNHLYFYWYRQILGQKVEFLVSFYNNEISEKSEIFDDQFSVERPDGSNFTLKIRSTKLEDSAMYFCASIATGIMNTEAFFGQGTRLTVV.

V and J are TRBV4-2 and TRBJ1-5; D is ambiguous. The V end was cut by 1 base, the J end by 6 bases, with 10 bases between. Germline loops: CDR1 LGHNA, CDR2 YNFKEQ. CDR3 length equals 14 residues. CDR3 sequence reads: CASSQGTGGQPQHF. DNA for the CDR3: TGTGCCAGCAGCCAAGGAACGGGAGGTCAGCCCCAGCATTTT.

The chain combines TRBV19 with TRBJ1-1, with TRBD1 as a possible D gene (5 bases). Germline V lookup: CDR1 LNHDA, CDR2 SQIVND (reference sequence). The CDR3 sequence is 15 residues long. The ends were cut back, 6 bases at V and 4 bases at J, with 18 bases in the middle. CDR3: CASRPMWGLGTEAFF. The CDR3 coding sequence is TGTGCCAGTAGACCGATGTGGGGGTTGGGCACTGAAGCTTTCTTT.

This rearrangement joins TRBV2 to TRBJ2-7; 9 bases are a match to TRBD1. With V trimmed by 4 bases and J by 7 bases, 11 bases remained unmatched. CDR1 and CDR2 (germline): SNHLY, FYNNEI. CDR3 length equals 15 residues. CDR3 region: CASSAGNRGRREQYF. The CDR3 region has the DNA TGTGCCAGCAGTGCGGGGAACAGGGGGCGCAGGGAGCAGTACTTC.

The rearrangement links TRBV6-1 to TRBJ2-7; D possibly corresponds to TRBD1 (5 bases). The CDR3 is 13 residues long. In germline, CDR1 is MNHNS, CDR2 SASEGT. Trimming removed 2 bases at V and 6 bases at J, with 11 bases between. CDR3 residues: CASSEKETVEQYF. The CDR3 DNA reads TGTGCCAGCAGTGAAAAGGAGACAGTCGAGCAGTACTTC.

This clone has a single count. The chain couples TRBV14 to TRBJ1-2; maybe TRBD1 (5 bases). V lost 1 base to trimming and J lost 3 bases, with 15 bases between them. This CDR3 is 16 amino acids long. Per the germline V gene, CDR1 is SGHDN and CDR2 is FVKESK. The CDR3 region has the DNA TGTGCCAGCAGCCAAGCCTCGGGCAGGGTCGACTATGGCTACACCTTC. Its translation is CASSQASGRVDYGYTF.

V usage is TRBV10-3 and J usage is TRBJ2-1; TRBD1 is a possible D gene (6 bases). The germline V and J ends were trimmed by 2 bases and 5 bases, with 10 bases remaining between them. The CDR3 is made up of 14 amino acids. Germline V gene lookup returns CDR1 ENHRY and CDR2 SYGVKD. The CDR3 DNA is TGTGCCATCAGTGAGGGGGGCGGCAACAATGAGCAGTTCTTC. Amino acids: CAISEGGGNNEQFF.

The chain links TRBV6-5 to TRBJ2-1; D gene uncertain. Deletions cut 5 bases from V and 9 bases from J, with 8 bases between. CDR1 MNHEY and CDR2 SVGAGI come from the germline V gene. The CDR3 contains 11 residues. CDR3 bases: TGTGCCAGCAGTCTATTCATTGAGCAGTTCTTC. Protein: CASSLFIEQFF.

The chain has TRBV18 and TRBJ1-1, with D maybe TRBD1 (5 bases). Trimming pared 2 bases from V and 2 bases from J, leaving 15 bases between. The V gene's germline CDR1 is KGHSH and CDR2 LQKENI. This CDR3 is 16 amino acids long. The CDR3 nucleotides read TGTGCCAGCTCACCATTGAAGGGGTCGGTAAACACTGAAGCTTTCTTT. Its protein is CASSPLKGSVNTEAFF.

This sequence joins TRBV14 and TRBJ2-7; D may match TRBD1 or TRBD2 (6 bases each). CDR1 is SGHDN, CDR2 FVKESK, per germline. Trimming pared 0 bases from V and 3 bases from J, leaving 21 bases between. This CDR3 has 18 residues. This CDR3 is CASSQDSTWGAPSYEQYF. CDR3 bases: TGTGCCAGCAGCCAAGATTCAACTTGGGGGGCCCCTAGCTACGAGCAGTACTTC.

The chain employs TRBV18 and TRBJ1-5, with D maybe TRBD1 (5 bases). Germline assignment: CDR1 KGHSH and CDR2 LQKENI. Trimming removed 3 bases at V and 0 bases at J, with 15 bases between. CDR3 length equals 17 residues. The CDR3 loop is CASSPTVGTGSNQPQHF. The CDR3 DNA reads as TGTGCCAGCTCACCTACAGTAGGGACGGGTAGCAATCAGCCCCAGCATTTT.

The chain is built from TRBV7-8 and TRBJ2-3; D uncertain. The CDR3 is made up of 15 amino acids. V was clipped by 5 bases and J by 1 base, with 13 bases between them. The germline CDR1 and CDR2 sequences are SGHVS and FQNEAQ. The CDR3 sequence: CASSPGGRRTDTQYF. The CDR3 coding sequence is TGTGCCAGCAGCCCGGGTGGGCGCCGCACAGATACGCAGTATTTT.

The CDR3 here is CATSRERAREDGYTF. The CDR3 nucleotides read TGTGCCACCAGCAGAGAAAGGGCCCGCGAGGATGGCTACACCTTC. The chain employs TRBV15 and TRBJ1-2; D gene uncertain. Germline CDR1 reads LNHNV; CDR2 reads YYDKDF (reference sequence). The CDR3 length is 15 residues. Trimming pared 0 bases from V and 6 bases from J, leaving 14 bases between.

This clone occurred once. This chain uses TRBV2 with TRBJ1-2, with 11 bases identical to TRBD1. The J segment lost 8 bases and the V segment lost 5 bases, leaving 19 bases of the junction unmatched. The CDR3 is 18 amino acids. Germline V gene sequence: CDR1 SNHLY, CDR2 FYNNEI. The CDR3 reads CASSRGGVGQGAQKGYTF. The CDR3 DNA follows: TGTGCCAGCAGTAGGGGCGGAGTCGGACAGGGGGCGCAGAAGGGCTACACCTTC.

This chain connects TRBV9 to TRBJ2-1; 10 nucleotides match TRBD2. Germline CDR1 reads SGDLS; CDR2 reads YYNGEE. J gave up 2 bases and V 2 bases, and 1 base lay outside the gene matches. This CDR3 has 15 amino acids. The CDR3 sequence is CASSVGTSAYNEQFF. DNA of the CDR3: TGTGCCAGCAGCGTCGGGACTAGCGCCTACAATGAGCAGTTCTTC.

This chain joins TRBV4-3 and TRBJ2-7; D is unclear. Germline values: CDR1 LGHNA, CDR2 YSLEER. The CDR3 spans 15 residues. Trimming cost V 1 base and J 4 bases, with 14 bases left between them. The CDR3 DNA reads as TGCGCCAGCAGCCAAGTCGCGGCGTCGGGTTACGAGCAGTACTTC. Its translation is CASSQVAASGYEQYF.